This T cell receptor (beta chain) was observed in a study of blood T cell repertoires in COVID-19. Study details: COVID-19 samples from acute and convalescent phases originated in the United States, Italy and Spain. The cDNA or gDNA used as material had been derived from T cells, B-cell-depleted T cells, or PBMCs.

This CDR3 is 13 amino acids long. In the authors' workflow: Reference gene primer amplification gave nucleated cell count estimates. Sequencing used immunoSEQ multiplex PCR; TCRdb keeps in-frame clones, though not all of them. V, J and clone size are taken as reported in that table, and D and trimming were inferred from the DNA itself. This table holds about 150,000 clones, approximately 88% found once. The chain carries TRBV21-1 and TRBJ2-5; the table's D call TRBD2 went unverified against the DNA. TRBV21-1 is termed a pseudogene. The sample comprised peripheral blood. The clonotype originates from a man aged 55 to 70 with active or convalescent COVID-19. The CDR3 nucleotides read TGTGCCAGCAGCAAAGAAGAGAAAGAGACCCAGTACTTC. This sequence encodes CASSKEEKETQYF.